The T cell receptor beta chain described here comes from a study of blood T cell repertoires in COVID-19. Looking at the study overall: The United States, Italy and Spain were the sources of the acute and convalescent COVID-19 samples. Nucleic acid was either cDNA or gDNA, and it came from T cells, B-cell-depleted T cells, or PBMCs.

Germline V gene sequence: CDR1 SEHNR, CDR2 FQNEAQ (reference sequence). The CDR3 contains 14 residues. V was trimmed by 1 base and J by 1 base, leaving 7 bases between them. Assay used: immunoSEQ multiplex PCR; TCRdb lists only in-frame clones, some missing. The sample has some 380,000 clones; more than 75% are singletons. Source material: peripheral blood. The clonotype comes from a human donor with acute or convalescent COVID-19. The donor label of this sample is uncertain. The rearrangement uses TRBV7-9 and TRBJ1-1; D call uncertain. Written as DNA, the CDR3 is TGTGCCAGCAGCTTAGTAATGTCGAACACTGAAGCTTTCTTT. As protein: CASSLVMSNTEAFF.